This TCR beta chain comes out of a study (dated by TCRdb to the mid-2010s). Context from the whole study: Whether tumor-infiltrating Tregs in breast cancer are recruited from blood Tregs or converted in situ from other CD4+ T cell subsets was tested.

Overall study outcomes, separate from this receptor: In terms of TCR gene usage, tumor memory CD4+ T cells clustered together with blood and lymph node memory CD4+ cells, as well as with lymph node naive CD4+ cells. The larger-cohort validation was restricted to a single TCR beta V-J rearrangement rather than whole repertoires. The greatest overlap of tumor-infiltrating Treg TCR alpha and beta sequences was with tumor naive CD4+ T cells, followed next by blood naive CD4+ T cells.

This clonotype was recorded at least ten times. It lacks a known antigen. No qualities accompany the bases; no much larger clone lies one base away. V gives up 3 bases and J gives up 3 bases, and the segment between their germline ends measures 20 bases. From the cysteine through the phenylalanine, the CDR3 covers 17 amino acids. Of the read, only the CDR3 DNA is kept; its 51 bases are in frame from base 1. Full-length TCR variable regions were amplified by 5' RACE PCR using constant-region reverse primers, and then by semi-nested PCR using Nested Universal Primer A. The ReliaPrep RNA Cell Miniprep System was used to extract total RNA, which was then reverse transcribed into 5'RACE-ready cDNA with the SMARTer RACE 5'/3' Kit. Multiplex adaptors were used to barcode the full-length TCR alpha and beta libraries, which were then sequenced on an Illumina MiSeq. The study's processing was this. For each of nine subset-tissue groups, sequencing data from the five patients were pooled, and the groups were compared by unsupervised clustering of TCR gene usage. The Morisita-Horn index was used to calculate repertoire similarity, with shared sequences weighted according to their contribution to each repertoire. TCRdb handled the public reads itself, with Q25 trimming in fastp and clone calling in MiXCR, and kept productive beta chains. Each entry merges the rows of one CDR3 protein and shows their most common DNA and genes. Clone size and V and J calls follow TCRdb, not the original study. The sample table shows around 34,000 distinct CDR3 sequences, and around 27% are seen once. Jointly, the top ten make up 2.3% of the sample.

Cells that were CD4+CD25+CD127-/low were isolated as Tregs. Tregs, naive and memory CD4+ T cells from tumor, blood and ipsilateral draining lymph nodes of a handful of breast cancer patients underwent full-length TCR alpha and beta sequencing. Tumor tissue, along with lymph nodes from ipsilateral axillary dissection, was perfused with PBS, minced, and then digested using collagenase I and hyaluronidase. FACS confirmed that the sorted cell populations were more than 90% pure. The source is a female donor with breast cancer. This sequence uses TRBV12-3 or TRBV12-4 and TRBJ1-1, and possibly TRBD1, on 5 matching bases. The sequencing sample was made of tumor-infiltrating Tregs sorted from the breast tumor. The encoded CDR3 is CASSLVPTVGEYTEAFF. The nucleotide sequence reads TGTGCCAGCAGTTTGGTCCCGACAGTGGGGGAATACACTGAAGCTTTCTTT.